The 3 T cell receptor beta chains presented below share a single source sample, sequenced in a study of lymphopenia after photon versus proton radiotherapy. The table came from immunoSEQ multiplex PCR; TCRdb's copy has only in-frame clones and leaves some out. The sample comprises about 61,000 clones, 86% of which are singletons, and roughly 2.3% rests with the top ten. The sample here was peripheral blood, taken from a patient treated with photon-based radiotherapy. The origin of the receptors is a man aged 35 to 55 with gastric cancer.

This clone was observed a handful of times. The chain joins TRBV6-1 to TRBJ1-5, with D hard to call. The V end lost 4 bases, the J end lost 5 bases, and 12 bases lay between the germline ends. The V gene's germline CDR1 is MNHNS and CDR2 SASEGT. The CDR3 runs to 14 residues. CDR3 DNA sequence: TGTGCCAGCAGTGGTATCGGCAGCGATCAGCCCCAGCATTTT. Amino acid sequence: CASSGIGSDQPQHF.

The rearrangement links TRBV9 to TRBJ2-7; weak D call: TRBD1 (5 bases). Germline V CDR1 and CDR2: SGDLS, YYNGEE. The CDR3 consists of 15 residues. Trimming left V 3 bases short and J 0 bases short, with 13 bases between. This CDR3 reads CASSGWTNSSYEQYF. The DNA for the CDR3 is TGTGCCAGCAGCGGTTGGACAAATAGCTCCTACGAGCAGTACTTC.

The chain couples TRBV7-8 to TRBJ2-5; D tentatively reads TRBD1 or TRBD2 (5 bases each). The CDR3 consists of 15 residues. Germline V lookup: CDR1 SGHVS, CDR2 FQNEAQ. Trimming left V 5 bases short and J 5 bases short, with 18 bases between. The CDR3 DNA sequence: TGTGCCAGCAGCCCCGGGACCAAGGATAGGGAGACCCAGTACTTC. Its protein is CASSPGTKDRETQYF.